One and the same sample provided the 4 T cell receptor beta chains below, sequenced in a study of T cells in Graves' hyperthyroidism and ophthalmopathy. Regions amplified from RNA transcripts were the TCR beta CDR3 regions. First-round RT-PCR targeting the TCR CDR3 was performed with the HTBI primer set. TCRdb recomputed calls from the multiplex PCR reads with MiXCR, one row per CDR3 protein. The sample lists a few hundred thousand distinct CDR3 sequences, 46% occurring once. Specimen: peripheral blood or thyroid tissue (not recorded which). These receptors were collected from an adult woman with Graves' disease, either hyperthyroidism or ophthalmopathy (not recorded which).

This clonotype was seen at least ten times. The chain links TRBV4-1 to TRBJ1-6; the D is unclear. CDR1 and CDR2 (germline): MGHRA, YSYEKL. Trimming removed 0 bases from V and 9 bases from J, with 12 bases in between. This CDR3 is 15 amino acids long. CDR3 region: CASSQDRAGLSPLHF. As DNA, the CDR3 is TGCGCCAGCAGCCAAGATCGAGCAGGACTTTCACCCCTCCACTTT.

This clonotype was counted only a few times. The genes are TRBV20-1 and TRBJ2-7, with TRBD2 matching over 7 bases. There are 16 residues in the CDR3. J gave up 9 bases and V 6 bases, and 23 bases lay outside the gene matches. Per the germline V gene, CDR1 is DFQATT and CDR2 is SNEGSKA (reference sequence). The DNA of the CDR3 is TGCAGTGCCTACGGACTAGAGCAGATGGTTTCTTCCGGGCAGTACTTC. It is translated as CSAYGLEQMVSSGQYF.

This clonotype was seen a single time. The genes are TRBV7-9 and TRBJ2-7; D not certain. V lost 6 bases and J 0 bases, leaving 12 bases between the germline ends. The CDR3 covers 14 residues. Germline loops: CDR1 SEHNR, CDR2 FQNEAQ (reference sequence). Here the CDR3 DNA reads TGTGCCAGCAGTCTTCCAGCGATCTCCTACGAGCAGTACTTC. Protein sequence: CASSLPAISYEQYF.

This clonotype was counted ten times or more. V gene TRBV5-1 combines with J gene TRBJ1-1, with 8 positions matching TRBD1. CDR3 length: 13 residues. The germline V gene has CDR1 SGHRS and CDR2 YFSETQ. The V segment lost 4 bases and the J segment 7 bases; nucleotides outside the gene matches: 6. CDR3 protein: CASSAGQGGEAFF. CDR3 DNA: TGCGCCAGCAGCGCCGGACAGGGAGGTGAAGCTTTCTTT. The whole variable domain, filled in from reference TRBV5-1 and TRBJ1-1, reads KAGVTQTPRYLIKTRGQQVTLSCSPISGHRSVSWYQQTPGQGLQFLFEYFSETQRNKGNFPGRFSGRQFSNSRSEMNVSTLELGDSALYLCASSAGQGGEAFFGQGTRLTVV.